This TCR beta chain was documented in a study of blood T cells in healthy people across ages (dated by TCRdb to the mid-2010s). Some background on the complete study: In model experiments, template switching captured about one uniquely barcoded TCR beta cDNA molecule for every two T cells. The study measured age-related changes in TCR beta repertoire diversity using deep sequencing normalized with unique cDNA molecular identifiers. The donors were split into four age groups: young (average about 16 years), middle-aged (roughly 39), aged (over 55) and long-lived (82). Two additional independent replicas of 1 million unique cDNA reads from the same blood draw were analyzed for two donors (one aged 18 to 30 and one aged 80 or older). Points the paper makes about the study in general: Because the CMV infection status of the donors was unknown, age-related changes in expanded clonotypes may potentially have been confounded. Total diversity estimates from one million sequenced T cells were considered lower bounds and underestimates. The long-lived group showed more naive CD4+ T cells, fewer expanded clones and increased TCR diversity than the aged group, suggesting age selection. As age increased, observed TCR beta diversity per million T cells dropped in a roughly linear way, and a significant reduction was already evident by age 40. The percentage of naive T cells measured by flow cytometry correlated strongly with observed TCR beta diversity. Bulk unsorted PBMC profiling prevented conclusive comparison of naive and antigen-experienced compartments.

The approximately 41 donors, aged about 6 to 95 years, were systemically healthy Caucasian individuals from Russia. Each donor gave 8.5 to 10 milliliters of peripheral blood, collected into EDTA-treated Vacutainer tubes. Ficoll-Paque density-gradient centrifugation was used to isolate PBMCs, with at least 6 million obtained per sample. Trizol reagent was used to extract total RNA from the PBMCs, yielding at least 6 micrograms per sample. The percentages of naive CD45RAhigh/CD27high T cells were determined by flow cytometry on a PBMC aliquot from every donor. CDR1 and CDR2 are drawn from the germline V gene: MDHEN, SYDVKM. The CDR3 starts with the cysteine, ends with the phenylalanine, and has 15 residues. Only the CDR3 region is kept as DNA, spanning 45 bases read in frame from base 1. V sheds 4 bases and J sheds 5 bases, leaving 17 bases between their ends. Libraries were built with 5' RACE. Instrument used: Illumina HiSeq 2500. A second about 7 to 12 cycle PCR used a sample-barcoded 5' primer and a J-beta primer mix. A template-switch 5' adaptor carrying 12 random nucleotides introduced a unique molecular identifier onto each TCR beta cDNA molecule. At least 2.5 million CDR3-containing paired-end reads were obtained from each sample. First-strand cDNA synthesis was performed from all RNA using the Mint cDNA synthesis kit, with priming by a TRBC-specific oligonucleotide. Following uracil-DNA glycosylase treatment, all cDNA underwent a first 18-cycle PCR with the universal primers M1SS and BC2_uni_R. From the authors' description of their analysis: For normalization, 1 million high-quality reads were randomly selected from each sample, with every read carrying a distinct molecular identifier. Reads with shared molecular identifiers were discarded instead of being binned into consensus sequences. MiTCR, with a Q25 quality threshold and the strictest error-elimination algorithm, was used for CDR3 identification, clonotype clustering and error correction. Lower-bound total TCR beta diversity was estimated with a nonparametric unseen species model using Euler transformation. TCRdb reran the public reads through fastp at Q25 and MiXCR, keeping productive beta chains. Rows merge per CDR3 protein into single entries with the most common DNA and genes. None of the V and J calls come from the authors' own analysis; TCRdb made them. For this sample there are approximately 780,000 distinct CDR3 sequences; around a quarter appear just once. Approximately 2.9% of the sample is taken by the ten largest.

Of note for this clonotype: The antigen this receptor binds is unknown. No clone much larger than this one lies a single base away; base qualities are absent.

These data are also associated with another study on T cells of mothers and their children. The second study, in turn, reports: The donors were nine systemically healthy Caucasian individuals, made up of three mothers and their six children. cDNA synthesis used all of the extracted RNA, with roughly 1.6 ug of RNA in each 15 ul reaction. In the second PCR, sample barcodes and 2-4 random nucleotides were introduced via the M1S primer. More than 8 million TCR beta CDR3 reads were obtained from each mother, and about 3 million reads were obtained from each child. TCR recombination output is similarly shaped by thymic selection in related and unrelated pairs, with a minor effect exerted by inherited differences. Normalized repertoire overlap in related mother-child pairs was always slightly higher than in unrelated mother-child pairs, but the difference was never significant. No persistent microchimeric T cell clones were found, with a detection sensitivity of approximately 100 clones per million clonotypes. Deep NGS was used in the study to compare the TCR beta repertoires of mothers and children and to look for features that separate related mother-child pairs from unrelated individuals. Mothers averaged roughly 36 +/- 4 years of age and children averaged around 11 +/- 4 years. After adapters were ligated using NEBNext reagents, the libraries underwent 100+100 nt paired-end sequencing on an Illumina HiSeq 2000. To prevent cross-contamination, the mother and child libraries were prepared a month apart and were sequenced in separate runs. Between roughly 500,000 and 2,100,000 distinct TCR beta clonotypes were identified per donor. Naive TCR beta clonotypes were estimated from low-frequency clonotypes matched to each donor's FACS-determined naive share, without sorting.

This receptor was identified in a boy between 10 and 17 years old in good health. This chain is built from TRBV28 and TRBJ2-5, with a weak D call of TRBD2 (6 bases match). The sequenced sample consisted of blood. The CDR3 has the sequence CASSSRKLAPETQYF. The DNA sequence is given as TGTGCCAGCAGTTCTAGAAAACTAGCTCCCGAGACCCAGTACTTC.